A selection of T cell receptor beta chains follows, all from one sample in a study of cytomegalovirus exposure and HLA in healthy donors. The data were produced by immunoSEQ multiplex PCR, yet TCRdb's version contains in-frame clones alone and is incomplete. Found here are around 91,000 clones, roughly 67% of them singletons; the top ten hold 2.3%. Material for sequencing was PBMCs. These receptor sequences come from a human donor in good health. The CDR3 runs from the conserved cysteine through the conserved F or W. D genes are given only for firm matches. Expanded clones are given a class, and other clones once, few, many or no size at all.

size: NA; D: NA; J: TRBJ2-7; V: TRBV19; length: 15; CDR3: CASSTTSGGRYEQYF; DNA: TGTGCCAGTAGCACCACTTCAGGGGGGAGATACGAGCAGTACTTC
size: NA; D: TRBD2; J: TRBJ2-5; V: TRBV6-5; length: 15; CDR3: CASRASGVYQETQYF; DNA: TGTGCCAGCAGAGCTAGCGGGGTCTACCAAGAGACCCAGTACTTC
size: NA; D: NA; J: TRBJ2-5; V: TRBV6-6; length: 14; CDR3: CASSWKRVLETQYF; DNA: TGCGCCAGCAGTTGGAAGCGGGTATTAGAGACCCAGTACTTC
size: few; D: NA; J: TRBJ2-3; V: TRBV7-2; length: 15; CDR3: CASSFGRLRADTQYF; DNA: TGTGCCAGCAGCTTTGGCCGACTCCGAGCAGATACGCAGTATTTT
size: NA; D: TRBD1; J: TRBJ1-2; V: TRBV2; length: 13; CDR3: CASSGQGLYGYTF; DNA: TGTGCCAGCAGTGGACAGGGCCTCTATGGCTACACCTTC
size: once; D: TRBD1; J: TRBJ1-1; V: TRBV2; length: 13; CDR3: CASKGQVETEAFF; DNA: TGTGCCAGCAAGGGACAGGTCGAAACTGAAGCTTTCTTT
size: NA; D: NA; J: TRBJ2-3; V: TRBV5-1; length: 15; CDR3: CASTRLDGGTDTQYF; DNA: TGCGCCAGCACCCGTTTAGATGGGGGGACAGATACGCAGTATTTT
size: NA; D: TRBD1; J: TRBJ1-5; V: TRBV10-3; length: 14; CDR3: CAIRPGGASQPQHF; DNA: TGTGCCATCAGACCAGGGGGCGCGAGTCAGCCCCAGCATTTT
size: few; D: TRBD2; J: TRBJ2-5; V: TRBV15; length: 18; CDR3: CATSRDYSGAGSQETQYF; DNA: TGTGCCACCAGCAGAGATTATTCGGGAGCGGGGAGCCAAGAGACCCAGTACTTC
size: NA; D: TRBD1; J: TRBJ1-3; V: TRBV19; length: 16; CDR3: CASRWDRGRSGNTIYF; DNA: TGTGCCAGTCGCTGGGACAGGGGAAGATCTGGAAACACCATATATTTT
size: once; D: NA; J: TRBJ1-1; V: TRBV11-3; length: 13; CDR3: CASSIGRNTEAFF; DNA: TGTGCCAGCAGCATCGGTAGGAACACTGAAGCTTTCTTT
size: NA; D: NA; J: TRBJ1-4; V: TRBV10-3; length: 16; CDR3: CAISDPEGTTNEKLFF; DNA: TGTGCCATCAGTGACCCCGAGGGAACCACTAATGAAAAACTGTTTTTT
size: NA; D: NA; J: TRBJ1-6; V: TRBV9; length: 13; CDR3: CASSVDGGSPLHF; DNA: TGTGCCAGCAGCGTGGACGGCGGGTCACCCCTCCACTTT
size: NA; D: NA; J: TRBJ1-1; V: TRBV7-2; length: 14; CDR3: CASSLGTPNTEAFF; DNA: TGTGCCAGCAGCCTTGGGACACCTAACACTGAAGCTTTCTTT
size: few; D: NA; J: TRBJ1-1; V: TRBV7-3; length: 13; CDR3: CASSLSRDTEAFF; DNA: TGTGCCAGCAGCTTAAGTCGGGACACTGAAGCTTTCTTT
size: NA; D: NA; J: TRBJ2-7; V: TRBV11-3; length: 13; CDR3: CASSTSSFYEQYF; DNA: TGTGCCAGCAGCACCAGTTCATTTTACGAGCAGTACTTC
size: NA; D: NA; J: TRBJ2-3; V: TRBV5-1; length: 11; CDR3: CASTSGDTQYF; DNA: TGCGCCAGCACGAGCGGGGATACGCAGTATTTT
size: few; D: TRBD1; J: TRBJ2-6; V: TRBV4-3; length: 19; CDR3: CASSSTPRGTGSGANVLTF; DNA: TGCGCCAGCAGCTCGACCCCCAGGGGGACCGGCTCTGGGGCCAACGTCCTGACTTTC
size: NA; D: NA; J: TRBJ2-2; V: TRBV7-2; length: 13; CDR3: CASSSWNTGELFF; DNA: TGTGCCAGCAGTTCATGGAACACCGGGGAGCTGTTTTTT
size: NA; D: NA; J: TRBJ2-3; V: TRBV18; length: 13; CDR3: CASSRMSGGTQYF; DNA: TGTGCCAGCTCCCGGATGTCGGGTGGTACGCAGTATTTT
size: few; D: NA; J: TRBJ2-7; V: TRBV10-3; length: 16; CDR3: CAIRGGTRDVRNEQYF; DNA: TGTGCCATCAGGGGGGGTACGCGGGACGTGCGGAACGAGCAGTACTTC
size: NA; D: TRBD1; J: TRBJ2-5; V: TRBV5-1; length: 16; CDR3: CASSWGTGGNRETQYF; DNA: TGCGCCAGCAGCTGGGGGACAGGGGGTAACCGAGAGACCCAGTACTTC
size: once; D: TRBD1; J: TRBJ2-1; V: TRBV19; length: 19; CDR3: CASTQIPLHPGTGGNEQFF; DNA: TGTGCCAGTACCCAGATCCCACTCCACCCCGGGACAGGGGGGAATGAGCAGTTCTTC
size: NA; D: TRBD1; J: TRBJ1-3; V: TRBV2; length: 17; CDR3: CASSEIGGAGSGNTIYF; DNA: TGTGCCAGCAGTGAAATAGGGGGCGCGGGCTCTGGAAACACCATATATTTT
size: NA; D: TRBD1; J: TRBJ1-6; V: TRBV5-1; length: 16; CDR3: CASSTGQGNYNSPLHF; DNA: TGCGCCAGCAGCACGGGACAGGGGAATTATAATTCACCCCTCCACTTT